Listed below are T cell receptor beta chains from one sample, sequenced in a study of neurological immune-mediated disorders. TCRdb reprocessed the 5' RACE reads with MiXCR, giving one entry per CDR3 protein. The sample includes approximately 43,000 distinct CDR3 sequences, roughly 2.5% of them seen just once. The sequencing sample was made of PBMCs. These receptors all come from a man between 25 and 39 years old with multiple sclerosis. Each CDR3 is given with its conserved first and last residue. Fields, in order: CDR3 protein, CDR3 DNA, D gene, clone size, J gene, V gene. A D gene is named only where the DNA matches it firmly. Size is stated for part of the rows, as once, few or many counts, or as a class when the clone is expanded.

CDR3: CAISEGGRGDEQFF
DNA: TGTGCCATCAGTGAAGGCGGGAGGGGAGATGAGCAGTTCTTC
D: TRBD2
size: NA
J: TRBJ2-1
V: TRBV10-3

CDR3: CASSLIRGGPEDTQYF
DNA: TGTGCCAGCAGTTTAATTCGCGGGGGGCCGGAAGATACGCAGTATTTT
D: TRBD2
size: NA
J: TRBJ2-3
V: TRBV12-3/TRBV12-4

CDR3: CASSPGTNPNDDTEAFF
DNA: TGTGCCAGCAGCCCTGGAACCAACCCAAATGACGACACTGAAGCTTTCTTT
D: NA
size: few
J: TRBJ1-1
V: TRBV7-9

CDR3: CSVQGGSYNSPLHF
DNA: TGCAGTGTCCAGGGTGGCTCCTATAATTCACCCCTCCACTTT
D: NA
size: many
J: TRBJ1-6
V: TRBV20-1

CDR3: CSAQWRGVGNEQFF
DNA: TGCAGTGCCCAGTGGCGGGGGGTAGGAAATGAGCAGTTCTTC
D: TRBD2
size: many
J: TRBJ2-1
V: TRBV20-1

CDR3: CSALRTSGSPEQFF
DNA: TGCAGTGCTCTCCGGACTAGCGGGAGCCCTGAGCAGTTCTTC
D: TRBD2
size: many
J: TRBJ2-1
V: TRBV20-1

CDR3: CASSAQDYTEAFF
DNA: TGTGCCAGCAGTGCTCAGGATTACACTGAAGCTTTCTTT
D: NA
size: many
J: TRBJ1-1
V: TRBV12-3/TRBV12-4

CDR3: CASSRTRNIQYF
DNA: TGTGCCAGCAGTCGAACCAGGAATATTCAGTACTTC
D: NA
size: NA
J: TRBJ2-4
V: TRBV12-3/TRBV12-4

CDR3: CASSVQTGSLTGNTIYF
DNA: TGTGCCAGCAGCGTACAAACAGGCTCGCTTACTGGAAACACCATATATTTT
D: NA
size: many
J: TRBJ1-3
V: TRBV9

CDR3: CSARDEHREDEQFF
DNA: TGCAGTGCTAGAGATGAACACCGGGAGGATGAGCAGTTCTTC
D: TRBD2
size: many
J: TRBJ2-1
V: TRBV20-1

CDR3: CASRPRTSGYTGELFF
DNA: TGTGCCAGCAGACCCAGGACTAGCGGATACACCGGGGAGCTGTTTTTT
D: TRBD2
size: many
J: TRBJ2-2
V: TRBV6-2/TRBV6-3

CDR3: CAISEAVGLNEQFF
DNA: TGTGCCATCAGTGAGGCGGTGGGTTTGAATGAGCAGTTCTTC
D: NA
size: NA
J: TRBJ2-1
V: TRBV10-3

CDR3: CASSPSSLASYNEQFF
DNA: TGTGCCAGCAGTCCTTCCTCCCTAGCAAGCTACAATGAGCAGTTCTTC
D: NA
size: many
J: TRBJ2-1
V: TRBV28

CDR3: CSAPPPAGNQPQHF
DNA: TGCAGTGCCCCCCCGCCAGCAGGTAATCAGCCCCAGCATTTT
D: NA
size: many
J: TRBJ1-5
V: TRBV20-1

CDR3: CASSFWDREAHEQYF
DNA: TGTGCCAGCAGCTTTTGGGACAGGGAGGCTCACGAGCAGTACTTC
D: TRBD1
size: many
J: TRBJ2-7
V: TRBV5-6

CDR3: CSVRQGTYEQYF
DNA: TGCAGTGTTCGACAGGGAACCTACGAGCAGTACTTC
D: TRBD1
size: many
J: TRBJ2-7
V: TRBV20-1

CDR3: CSARGGGYNEQFF
DNA: TGCAGTGCTAGGGGGGGCGGCTACAATGAGCAGTTCTTC
D: NA
size: many
J: TRBJ2-1
V: TRBV20-1

CDR3: CASSTPAGEKLFF
DNA: TGTGCCAGCAGTACCCCGGCCGGTGAAAAACTGTTTTTT
D: NA
size: NA
J: TRBJ1-4
V: TRBV6-6

CDR3: CASSPGSGGFQGEQFF
DNA: TGTGCCAGCAGCCCTGGTAGCGGGGGGTTCCAGGGAGAGCAGTTCTTC
D: TRBD2
size: many
J: TRBJ2-1
V: TRBV4-2

CDR3: CASSSADTQYF
DNA: TGTGCCAGCAGCTCGGCGGATACGCAGTATTTT
D: NA
size: many
J: TRBJ2-3
V: TRBV7-2

CDR3: CASGQQGTGELFF
DNA: TGTGCCAGCGGGCAACAGGGTACCGGGGAGCTGTTTTTT
D: NA
size: many
J: TRBJ2-2
V: TRBV5-6

CDR3: CASSRSHASGVETQYF
DNA: TGTGCCAGCAGTCGTTCTCACGCTAGCGGGGTTGAGACCCAGTACTTC
D: TRBD2
size: many
J: TRBJ2-5
V: TRBV6-5

CDR3: CASTTRRANTEAFF
DNA: TGTGCCAGCACCACAAGAAGGGCCAACACTGAAGCTTTCTTT
D: NA
size: many
J: TRBJ1-1
V: TRBV5-6

CDR3: CATSDPGQGQETQYF
DNA: TGTGCCACCAGTGACCCGGGACAGGGACAAGAGACCCAGTACTTC
D: TRBD1
size: many
J: TRBJ2-5
V: TRBV24-1

CDR3: CSALPGLAGGILGTDTQYF
DNA: TGCAGTGCCCTTCCGGGACTAGCGGGAGGTATCCTGGGCACAGATACGCAGTATTTT
D: TRBD2
size: many
J: TRBJ2-3
V: TRBV20-1

CDR3: CASSQESNQPQHF
DNA: TGCGCCAGCAGCCAAGAAAGTAATCAGCCCCAGCATTTT
D: NA
size: many
J: TRBJ1-5
V: TRBV4-1

CDR3: CASSSKWSSYEQYF
DNA: TGTGCCAGCAGTTCAAAATGGAGCTCCTACGAGCAGTACTTC
D: NA
size: many
J: TRBJ2-7
V: TRBV12-3/TRBV12-4

CDR3: CASSLQGTTEAFF
DNA: TGTGCCAGCAGCTTACAAGGGACGACTGAAGCTTTCTTT
D: NA
size: many
J: TRBJ1-1
V: TRBV11-2

CDR3: CASSEAGASTDTQYF
DNA: TGTGCCAGCAGTGAGGCGGGGGCTTCCACAGATACGCAGTATTTT
D: NA
size: many
J: TRBJ2-3
V: TRBV6-4

CDR3: CSAPKVTGWMQETQYF
DNA: TGCAGTGCTCCCAAAGTGACAGGGTGGATGCAAGAGACCCAGTACTTC
D: TRBD1
size: many
J: TRBJ2-5
V: TRBV20-1

CDR3: CASSSGTGGYGYTF
DNA: TGTGCCAGCAGTTCCGGGACAGGGGGATATGGCTACACCTTC
D: TRBD1
size: few
J: TRBJ1-2
V: TRBV7-9